In this sample, the clone carrying this T cell receptor (beta chain) turned up many times. CDR1 and CDR2 from the germline V gene are MNHEY and SMNVEV (reference sequence). The CDR3 runs to 15 residues. J was trimmed by 5 bases and V by 5 bases; bases with no gene match: 9. This entry comes from a study of T cells in Graves' hyperthyroidism and ophthalmopathy. Regions amplified from RNA transcripts were the TCR beta CDR3 regions. The TCR CDR3 first-round RT-PCR relied on the HTBI primer set. Each CDR3 protein is one row after TCRdb ran MiXCR on the multiplex PCR reads. Of around 620,000 distinct CDR3 sequences in the sample, roughly 15% were seen once.

This TCR was sampled from a woman in her thirties with Graves' hyperthyroidism. The sample taken for sequencing was blood. The rearrangement uses TRBV27 and TRBJ2-5; 9 nucleotides line up with TRBD1. The CDR3 protein is CASSRYRGPKETQYF. The CDR3 DNA sequence: TGTGCCAGCAGTCGATACAGGGGGCCGAAGGAGACCCAGTACTTC.